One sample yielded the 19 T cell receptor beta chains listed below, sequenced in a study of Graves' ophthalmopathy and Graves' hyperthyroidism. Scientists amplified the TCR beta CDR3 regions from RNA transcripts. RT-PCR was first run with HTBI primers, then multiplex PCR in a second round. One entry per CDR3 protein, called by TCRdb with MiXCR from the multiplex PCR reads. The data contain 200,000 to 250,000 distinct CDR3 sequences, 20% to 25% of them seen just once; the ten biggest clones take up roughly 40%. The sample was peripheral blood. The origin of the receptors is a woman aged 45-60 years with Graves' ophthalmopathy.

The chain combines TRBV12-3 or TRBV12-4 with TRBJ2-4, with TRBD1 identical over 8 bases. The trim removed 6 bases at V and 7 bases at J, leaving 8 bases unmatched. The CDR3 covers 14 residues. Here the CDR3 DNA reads TGTGCCAGCAGACAGGACAGGGTCGGCAACATTCAGTACTTC. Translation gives CASRQDRVGNIQYF.

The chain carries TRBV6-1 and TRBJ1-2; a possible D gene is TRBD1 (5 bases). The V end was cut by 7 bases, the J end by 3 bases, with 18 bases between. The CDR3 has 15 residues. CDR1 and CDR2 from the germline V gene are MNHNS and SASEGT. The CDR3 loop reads CASILSGASYYGYTF. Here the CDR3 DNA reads TGTGCCAGCATCCTCAGCGGGGCGTCCTACTATGGCTACACCTTC.

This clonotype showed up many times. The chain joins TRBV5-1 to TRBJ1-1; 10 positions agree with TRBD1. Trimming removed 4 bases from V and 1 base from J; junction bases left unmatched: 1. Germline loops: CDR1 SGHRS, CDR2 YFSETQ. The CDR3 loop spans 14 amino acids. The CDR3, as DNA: TGCGCCAGCAGCGGACAGGGGGGGAACACTGAAGCTTTCTTT. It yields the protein CASSGQGGNTEAFF.

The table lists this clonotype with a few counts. Written as DNA, the CDR3 is TGTGCCAGCAGTCTGGGCGGGCCGACCTACGAGCAGTACTTC. Encoded protein: CASSLGGPTYEQYF. This chain joins TRBV5-4 and TRBJ2-7, with a possible D match to TRBD2 (5 bases). The V gene's germline CDR1 is SGHNT and CDR2 YYREEE (reference sequence). This CDR3 spans 14 amino acids. V was clipped by 5 bases and J by 2 bases, with 14 bases between them.

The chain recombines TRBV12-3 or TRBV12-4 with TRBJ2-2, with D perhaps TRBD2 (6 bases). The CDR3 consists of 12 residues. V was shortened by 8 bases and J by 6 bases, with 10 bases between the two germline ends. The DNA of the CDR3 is TGTGCCAGCCGGAGCGGGCCCGGGGAGCTGTTTTTT. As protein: CASRSGPGELFF.

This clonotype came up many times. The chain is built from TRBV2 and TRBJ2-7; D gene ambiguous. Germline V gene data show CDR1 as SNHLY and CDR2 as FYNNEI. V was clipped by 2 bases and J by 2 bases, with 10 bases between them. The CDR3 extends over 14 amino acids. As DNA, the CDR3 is TGTGCCAGCAGTGAAACCCGAAGAACCTACGAGCAGTACTTC. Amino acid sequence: CASSETRRTYEQYF.

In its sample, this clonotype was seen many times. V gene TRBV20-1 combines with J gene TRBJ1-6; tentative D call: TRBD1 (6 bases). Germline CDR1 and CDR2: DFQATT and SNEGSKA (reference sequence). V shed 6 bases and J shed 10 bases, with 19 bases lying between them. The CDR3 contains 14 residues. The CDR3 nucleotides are TGCAGTGCCCTTCCGACAGGTTGGAACTCACCCCTCCACTTT. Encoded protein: CSALPTGWNSPLHF.

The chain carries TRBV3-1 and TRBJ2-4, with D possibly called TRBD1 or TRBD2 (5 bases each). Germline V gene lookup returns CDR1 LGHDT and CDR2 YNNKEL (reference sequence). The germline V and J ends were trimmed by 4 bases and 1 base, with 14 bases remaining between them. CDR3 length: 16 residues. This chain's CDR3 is CASSPGTFLAKNIQYF. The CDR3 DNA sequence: TGTGCCAGCAGCCCCGGGACCTTTTTGGCCAAAAACATTCAGTACTTC.

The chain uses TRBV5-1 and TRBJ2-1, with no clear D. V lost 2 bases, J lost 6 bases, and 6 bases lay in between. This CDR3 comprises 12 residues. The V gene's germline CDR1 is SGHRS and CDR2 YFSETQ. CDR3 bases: TGCGCCAGCAGCTTAGCGTCCAATGAGCAGTTCTTC. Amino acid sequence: CASSLASNEQFF. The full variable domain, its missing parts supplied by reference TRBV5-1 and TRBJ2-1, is KAGVTQTPRYLIKTRGQQVTLSCSPISGHRSVSWYQQTPGQGLQFLFEYFSETQRNKGNFPGRFSGRQFSNSRSEMNVSTLELGDSALYLCASSLASNEQFFGPGTRLTVL.

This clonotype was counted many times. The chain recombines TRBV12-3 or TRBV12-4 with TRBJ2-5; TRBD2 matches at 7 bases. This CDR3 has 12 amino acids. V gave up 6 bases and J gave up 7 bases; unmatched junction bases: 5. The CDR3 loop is CASRRESGTQYF. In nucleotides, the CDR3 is TGTGCCAGCAGGCGGGAGTCGGGGACCCAGTACTTC.

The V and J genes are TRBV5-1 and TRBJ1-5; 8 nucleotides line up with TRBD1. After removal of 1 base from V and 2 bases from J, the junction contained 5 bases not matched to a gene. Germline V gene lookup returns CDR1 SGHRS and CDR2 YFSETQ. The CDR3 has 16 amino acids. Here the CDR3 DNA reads TGCGCCAGCAGCTTGAGTCCGACAGGGGGCAATCAGCCCCAGCATTTT. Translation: CASSLSPTGGNQPQHF.

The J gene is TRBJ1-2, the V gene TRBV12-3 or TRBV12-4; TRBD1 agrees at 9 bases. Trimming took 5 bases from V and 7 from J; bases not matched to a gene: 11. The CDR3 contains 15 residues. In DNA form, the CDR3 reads TGTGCCAGCAGTGAGCAGGGACAGGGATTAGGTGGCTACACCTTC. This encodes CASSEQGQGLGGYTF.

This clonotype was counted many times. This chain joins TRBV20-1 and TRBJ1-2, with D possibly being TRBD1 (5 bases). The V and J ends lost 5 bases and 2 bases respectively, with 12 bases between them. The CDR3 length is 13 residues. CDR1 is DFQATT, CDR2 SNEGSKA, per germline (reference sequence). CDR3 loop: CSAQDDRNYGYTF. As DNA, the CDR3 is TGCAGTGCTCAGGACGACAGAAACTATGGCTACACCTTC.

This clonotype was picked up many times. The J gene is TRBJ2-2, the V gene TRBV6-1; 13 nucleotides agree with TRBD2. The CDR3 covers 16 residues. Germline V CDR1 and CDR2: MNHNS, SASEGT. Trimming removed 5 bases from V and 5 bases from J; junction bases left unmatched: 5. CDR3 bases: TGTGCCAGCAGTCCCCGGACTAGCGGGAGAACCGGGGAGCTGTTTTTT. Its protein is CASSPRTSGRTGELFF.

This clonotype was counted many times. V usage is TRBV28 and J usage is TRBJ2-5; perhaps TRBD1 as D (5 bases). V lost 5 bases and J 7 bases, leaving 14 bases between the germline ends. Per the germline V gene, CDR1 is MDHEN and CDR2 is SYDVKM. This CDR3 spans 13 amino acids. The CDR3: CASSHRSLGTQYF. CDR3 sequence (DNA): TGTGCCAGCAGTCACAGGAGTCTGGGGACCCAGTACTTC.

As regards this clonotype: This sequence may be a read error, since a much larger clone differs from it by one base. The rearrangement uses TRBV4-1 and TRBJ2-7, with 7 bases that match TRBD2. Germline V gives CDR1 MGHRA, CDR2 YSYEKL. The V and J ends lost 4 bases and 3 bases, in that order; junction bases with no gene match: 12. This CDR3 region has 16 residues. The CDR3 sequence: CASSPGAAGVNYEQYF. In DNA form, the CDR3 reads TGCGCCAGCAGCCCCGGGGCGGCGGGAGTTAACTACGAGCAGTACTTC.

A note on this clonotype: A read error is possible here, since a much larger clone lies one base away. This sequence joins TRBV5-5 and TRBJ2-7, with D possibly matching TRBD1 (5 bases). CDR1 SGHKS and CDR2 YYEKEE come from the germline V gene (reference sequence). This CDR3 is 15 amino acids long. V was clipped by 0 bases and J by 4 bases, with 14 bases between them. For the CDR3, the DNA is TGTGCCAGCAGCTTGGTGCAGGGAACGGTGTACGAGCAGTACTTC. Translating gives CASSLVQGTVYEQYF. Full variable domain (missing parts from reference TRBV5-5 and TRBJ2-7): DAGVTQSPTHLIKTRGQQVTLRCSPISGHKSVSWYQQVLGQGPQFIFQYYEKEERGRGNFPDRFSARQFPNYSSELNVNALLLGDSALYLCASSLVQGTVYEQYFGPGTRLTVT.

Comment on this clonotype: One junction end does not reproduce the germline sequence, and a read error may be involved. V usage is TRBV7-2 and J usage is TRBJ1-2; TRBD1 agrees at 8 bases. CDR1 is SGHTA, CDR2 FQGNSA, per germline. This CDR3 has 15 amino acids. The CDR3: CASSSRQGSDYGYTF. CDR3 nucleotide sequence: TGTGCAAGCAGTTCTAGACAGGGGTCGGACTATGGCTACACCTTC.

The CDR3 here is CSSRDTKLETQYF. As DNA, the CDR3 is TGCAGCTCGCGGGACACGAAGTTGGAGACCCAGTACTTC. The chain carries TRBV29-1 and TRBJ2-5, with D perhaps TRBD1 or TRBD2 (6 bases each). Germline lookup yields CDR1 SQVTM and CDR2 ANQGSEA. This CDR3 region has 13 residues. Trimming removed 8 bases from V and 5 bases from J, with 18 bases in between.